This entry is about one TCR beta chain. The data derive from a study of T-cell memory formation after mild COVID-19. This CDR3 region has 16 residues. Unmatched junction bases numbered 13, after V lost 6 bases and J lost 5 bases. CDR1 and CDR2 from the germline V gene are SGHTA and FQGTGA. TCRdb reprocessed the 5' RACE reads via MiXCR and lists one record per CDR3 protein. The table has more than 25,000 distinct CDR3 sequences, around 15% seen once. The receptor was isolated from an adult who had mild COVID-19 (a few samples of this study predate the infection). Cell type and time point are not known. Source material: PBMCs or a T cell subset sorted from them (not recorded which). The chain links TRBV7-3 to TRBJ2-1, with 7 bases that match TRBD2. CDR3 amino acids: CASRRGWGGDHNEQFF. For the CDR3, the DNA is TGTGCCAGCAGACGGGGATGGGGGGGGGACCACAATGAGCAGTTCTTC.